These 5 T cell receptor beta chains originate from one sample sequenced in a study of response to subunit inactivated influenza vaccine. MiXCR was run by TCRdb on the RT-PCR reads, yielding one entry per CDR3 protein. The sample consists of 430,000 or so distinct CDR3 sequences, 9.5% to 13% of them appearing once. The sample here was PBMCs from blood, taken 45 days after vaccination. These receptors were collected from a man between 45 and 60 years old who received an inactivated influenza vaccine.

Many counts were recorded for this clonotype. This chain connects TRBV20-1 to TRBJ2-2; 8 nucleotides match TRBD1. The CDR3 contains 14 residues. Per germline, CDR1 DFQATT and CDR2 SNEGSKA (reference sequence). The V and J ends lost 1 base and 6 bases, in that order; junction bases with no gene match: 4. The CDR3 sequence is CSARAGTGSGELFF. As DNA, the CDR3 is TGCAGTGCTAGAGCCGGGACAGGCTCCGGGGAGCTGTTTTTT.

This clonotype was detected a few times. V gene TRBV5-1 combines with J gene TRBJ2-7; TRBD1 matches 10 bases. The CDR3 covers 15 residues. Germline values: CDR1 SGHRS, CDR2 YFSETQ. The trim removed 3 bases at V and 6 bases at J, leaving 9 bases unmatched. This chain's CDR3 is CASSSPDRGFTEQYF. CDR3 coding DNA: TGCGCCAGCAGCTCCCCGGACAGGGGGTTCACCGAGCAGTACTTC.

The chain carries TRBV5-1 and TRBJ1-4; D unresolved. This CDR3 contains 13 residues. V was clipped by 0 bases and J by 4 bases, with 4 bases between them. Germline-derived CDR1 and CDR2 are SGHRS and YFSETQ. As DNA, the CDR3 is TGCGCCAGCAGCTTGGACCTTAATGAAAAACTGTTTTTT. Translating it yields CASSLDLNEKLFF. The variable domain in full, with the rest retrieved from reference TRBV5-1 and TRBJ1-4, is KAGVTQTPRYLIKTRGQQVTLSCSPISGHRSVSWYQQTPGQGLQFLFEYFSETQRNKGNFPGRFSGRQFSNSRSEMNVSTLELGDSALYLCASSLDLNEKLFFGSGTQLSVL.

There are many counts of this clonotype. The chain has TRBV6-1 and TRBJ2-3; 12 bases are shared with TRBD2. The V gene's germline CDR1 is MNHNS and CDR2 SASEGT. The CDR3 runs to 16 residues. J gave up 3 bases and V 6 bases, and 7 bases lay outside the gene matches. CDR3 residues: CASRNLAGGQTDTQYF. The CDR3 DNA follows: TGTGCCAGCAGGAACCTAGCGGGGGGGCAAACAGATACGCAGTATTTT.

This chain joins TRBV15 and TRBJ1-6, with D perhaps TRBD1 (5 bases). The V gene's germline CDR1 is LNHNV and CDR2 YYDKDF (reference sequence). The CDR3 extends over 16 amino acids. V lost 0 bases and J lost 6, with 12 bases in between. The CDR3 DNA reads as TGTGCCACCAGCAGAGATCCTCGACAGTCTAATTCACCCCTCCACTTT. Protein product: CATSRDPRQSNSPLHF.